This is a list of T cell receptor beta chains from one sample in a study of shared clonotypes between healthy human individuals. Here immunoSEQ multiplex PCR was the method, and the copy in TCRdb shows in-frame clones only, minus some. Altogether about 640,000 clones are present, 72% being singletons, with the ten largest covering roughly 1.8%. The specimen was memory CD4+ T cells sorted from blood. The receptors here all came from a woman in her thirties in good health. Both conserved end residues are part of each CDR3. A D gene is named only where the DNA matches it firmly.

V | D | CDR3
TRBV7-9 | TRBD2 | CASSLGSGGTYNEQFF
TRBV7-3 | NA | CASSAQRDTEAFF
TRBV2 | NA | CATQMQGLVDEQYF
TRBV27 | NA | CASSSSGSGFSKPQHF
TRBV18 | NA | CASPRGASSYNEQFF
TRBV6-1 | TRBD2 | CASSGMAGVAGELFF
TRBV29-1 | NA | CSVERDGYEQYF
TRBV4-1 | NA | CASSQDRMNTEAFF
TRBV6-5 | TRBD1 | CASRPGGTGGEKLFF
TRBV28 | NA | CASSPGTSAYEQYF
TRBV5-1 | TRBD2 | CASSLGLAGHGELFF
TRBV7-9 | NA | CASCLMDEQFF
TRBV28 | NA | CASKQTGYEQYF
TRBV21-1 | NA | CASSTKDARGIIGGSYNEQFF
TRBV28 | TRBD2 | CASSRTSAAEQYF
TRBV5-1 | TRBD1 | CASSSRQGDTDTQYF
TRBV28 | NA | CASSLAGTANYGYTF
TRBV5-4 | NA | CASSLATGLTYEQYF
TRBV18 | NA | CASSPQAGSYEQYF
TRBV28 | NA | CASSLYIADPDTQYF
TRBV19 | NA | CASSIHGQMNQPQHF
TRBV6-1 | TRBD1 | CASSTQDRGRTEAFF
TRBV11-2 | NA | CASSETDSSSYEQYF
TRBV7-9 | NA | CASSKRRGQPQHF
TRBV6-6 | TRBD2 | CASSLSGSAYEQYF
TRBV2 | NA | CASSEGSAVSTDTQYF
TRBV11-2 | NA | CASRNHRSYNEQFF
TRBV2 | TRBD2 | CASSDKAGGSDTQYF
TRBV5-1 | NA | CASSLDSNSNQPQHF
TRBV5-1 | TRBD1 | CASGLQGARDGYTF
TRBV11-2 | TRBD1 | CASSSPRDSQTEAFF